This passage covers 23 T cell receptor beta chains from one sample sequenced in a study of blood T cells in healthy people across ages. PCR was performed a second time for about 7 to 12 cycles using a sample-barcoded 5' primer and a J-beta primer mix. In TCRdb, the 5' RACE reads were re-called with MiXCR into one record per CDR3 protein. Found here are about 400,000 distinct CDR3 sequences, roughly half of them singletons; the top ten hold around 50%. Material: blood. The receptor set was obtained from a man aged 60 to 75 in good health.

The V gene is TRBV30, the J gene TRBJ2-3; TRBD1 matches 11 bases. V was pared by 6 bases and J by 5 bases, with 7 bases of the junction left unmatched. This CDR3 region has 14 residues. CDR1 and CDR2 (germline): GTSNPN, SVGIG (reference sequence). CDR3 sequence: CACYRDRGVDTQYF. CDR3 nucleotides: TGTGCCTGCTACCGGGACAGGGGGGTAGATACGCAGTATTTT.

The chain has TRBV11-2 and TRBJ2-7, with 13 nucleotides matching TRBD2. The CDR3 has 20 residues. Germline V CDR1 and CDR2: SGHAT, FQNNGV. With V trimmed by 6 bases and J by 7 bases, 24 bases remained unmatched. In nucleotides, the CDR3 is TGTGCCAGCAGACTAAGGCCTCCCATACTAGCGGGAGGGTCCTACAATGAGCAGTACTTC. Amino acid sequence: CASRLRPPILAGGSYNEQYF.

The V gene is TRBV7-2, the J gene TRBJ2-4; 11 nucleotides agree with TRBD1. The last part of the DNA fits TRBJ2-7 better; the J call may be wrong. Germline V gene lookup returns CDR1 SGHTA and CDR2 FQGNSA. This CDR3 is built from 15 residues. The CDR3 DNA is TGTGCCAGCAGCTTATGGGGGACAGGGGGGTACGAGCAGTACTTC. It is translated as CASSLWGTGGYEQYF.

V usage is TRBV30 and J usage is TRBJ1-6; the D gene is possibly TRBD1 (6 bases). This CDR3 is 15 amino acids long. The V and J ends lost 1 base and 3 bases respectively, with 10 bases between them. Germline CDR1 is GTSNPN and CDR2 is SVGIG (reference sequence). The DNA of the CDR3 is TGTGCCTGGAGTGGAGGACAGAACTATAATTCACCCCTCCACTTT. It yields the protein CAWSGGQNYNSPLHF.

With respect to this clonotype: A clone one base away is much larger, so this may be a read error. The conserved phenylalanine or tryptophan normally closing the CDR3 is absent here, so this likely arose from a read error. This chain joins TRBV12-3 or TRBV12-4 and TRBJ2-1; 11 bases match TRBD2. The CDR3 has 15 residues. V was clipped by 6 bases and J by 6 bases; unmatched bases: 7. CDR3 sequence reads: CASSLAGGHGNEQFL. The DNA for the CDR3 is TGTGCCAGCAGCCTAGCGGGGGGACACGGCAATGAGCAGTTCTTA.

This rearrangement joins TRBV27 to TRBJ2-2; 15 nucleotides align to TRBD2. From germline, CDR1 is MNHEY and CDR2 SMNVEV (reference sequence). CDR3 length: 18 residues. V was pared by 5 bases and J by 5 bases, with 9 bases of the junction left unmatched. The CDR3 spells CASSLRTSGGAGTGELFF. Here the CDR3 DNA reads TGTGCCAGCAGTCTCAGGACTAGCGGGGGGGCAGGTACCGGGGAGCTGTTTTTT.

The chain combines TRBV9 with TRBJ2-7; 7 bases align to TRBD2. The CDR3 totals 13 residues. The germline CDR1 and CDR2 sequences are SGDLS and YYNGEE. Unmatched junction bases numbered 8, after V lost 7 bases and J lost 4 bases. CDR3 protein: CASGRDYQYEQYF. The DNA for the CDR3 is TGTGCCAGCGGAAGGGACTACCAGTACGAGCAGTACTTC.

This clonotype was counted only a few times. The chain joins TRBV6-5 to TRBJ2-7, with D tentatively TRBD2 (7 bases). Deletions cut 0 bases from V and 0 bases from J, with 21 bases between. The CDR3 sequence is 19 residues long. Germline V gene sequence: CDR1 MNHEY, CDR2 SVGAGI. The CDR3 spells CASSYSVWDRGGVSYEQYF. CDR3 DNA sequence: TGTGCCAGCAGTTACTCAGTTTGGGACCGAGGGGGGGTCTCCTACGAGCAGTACTTC.

This clonotype was counted at least ten times. The chain has TRBV3-1 and TRBJ2-5; D remains ambiguous. The V gene lost 0 bases and the J gene lost 0 bases, with 8 bases spanning the gap. Germline V gene data show CDR1 as LGHDT and CDR2 as YNNKEL (reference sequence). This CDR3 is 15 amino acids long. The CDR3 DNA reads TGTGCCAGCAGCCAAGACGGACGGAACCAAGAGACCCAGTACTTC. It yields the protein CASSQDGRNQETQYF.

The genes are TRBV6-2 or TRBV6-3 and TRBJ1-5; 11 bases map to TRBD1. The J segment lost 7 bases and the V segment lost 5 bases, leaving 7 bases of the junction unmatched. CDR3 length equals 15 residues. The germline gives CDR1 MNHEY, CDR2 SVGEGT. CDR3 sequence (DNA): TGTGCCAGCAGTACGACCCGGGACAGGGGGCAGCCCCAGCATTTT. Protein product: CASSTTRDRGQPQHF.

This clonotype was counted many times. The CDR3 loop reads CASSFGRGQETQYF. CDR3 in DNA: TGCGCCAGCAGCTTCGGCAGGGGGCAAGAGACCCAGTACTTC. The V gene is TRBV4-1, the J gene TRBJ2-5, with 7 bases identical to TRBD1. There are 14 residues in the CDR3. V was pared by 5 bases and J by 2 bases, with 5 bases of the junction left unmatched. Germline CDR1 MGHRA, CDR2 YSYEKL.

This chain joins TRBV20-1 and TRBJ1-4; D uncertain. Trimming removed 6 bases at V and 5 bases at J, with 16 bases between. This CDR3 is built from 14 residues. Germline assignment: CDR1 DFQATT and CDR2 SNEGSKA (reference sequence). The CDR3 protein is CSAEDRLANEKLFF. CDR3 DNA sequence: TGCAGTGCGGAGGACCGTCTCGCAAATGAAAAACTGTTTTTT.

The rearrangement links TRBV28 to TRBJ2-1, with 13 bases that match TRBD2. This CDR3 is 15 amino acids long. The germline V gene encodes CDR1 MDHEN and CDR2 SYDVKM. V shed 8 bases and J 6 bases; nucleotides not matched to a gene: 7. The CDR3 protein is CASWTSGRSLNEQFF. The CDR3 DNA is TGTGCCAGCTGGACTAGCGGGAGATCTCTCAATGAGCAGTTCTTC.

The chain combines TRBV5-6 with TRBJ2-7, with 10 bases that match TRBD2. CDR3 length equals 16 residues. Germline V lookup: CDR1 SGHDT, CDR2 YYEEEE. V was pared by 0 bases and J by 2 bases, with 5 bases of the junction left unmatched. CDR3 residues: CASSLASSGSPYEQYF. CDR3 sequence (DNA): TGTGCCAGCAGCTTGGCGTCTAGCGGGAGCCCCTACGAGCAGTACTTC.

This chain connects TRBV2 to TRBJ2-5, with unresolved D. Trimming removed 6 bases from V and 1 base from J, with 9 bases in between. The CDR3 length is 13 residues. Germline CDR1 reads SNHLY; CDR2 reads FYNNEI. CDR3 loop: CASRRQFQETQYF. The CDR3 nucleotides are TGTGCCAGCAGGCGGCAGTTCCAAGAGACCCAGTACTTC.

This clonotype was recorded at least ten times. The genes are TRBV20-1 and TRBJ2-1; TRBD2 matches 10 bases. Per the germline V gene, CDR1 is DFQATT and CDR2 is SNEGSKA (reference sequence). The CDR3 runs 14 residues. Trimming at V came to 5 bases and at J to 6 bases, leaving 7 bases not matched to a gene. The CDR3 sequence is CSAWSSGSLNEQFF. The CDR3 DNA reads as TGCAGTGCTTGGTCTAGCGGGAGTCTCAATGAGCAGTTCTTC.

The chain is built from TRBV4-2 and TRBJ1-2; 7 positions match TRBD1. From germline, CDR1 is LGHNA and CDR2 YNFKEQ. This CDR3 comprises 20 residues. J gave up 3 bases and V 1 base, and 20 bases lay outside the gene matches. The CDR3, as DNA: TGTGCCAGCAGCCAAGTGGAATTTAGACAGGGTCGGAATCGGGACTATGGCTACACCTTC. Residues: CASSQVEFRQGRNRDYGYTF.

This rearrangement joins TRBV29-1 to TRBJ2-4, with a possible D match to TRBD2 (6 bases). From germline, CDR1 is SQVTM and CDR2 ANQGSEA. The CDR3 is 11 amino acids. The V end lost 7 bases, the J end lost 13 bases, and 17 bases lay between the germline ends. The CDR3 bases are TGCAGCGGTCACCTTGGACGGGAGCAGTACTTC. Amino acid sequence: CSGHLGREQYF.

The gene calls are TRBV15 and TRBJ1-5; no definite D call. CDR1 and CDR2 (germline): LNHNV, YYDKDF (reference sequence). The CDR3 is made up of 15 amino acids. The germline V and J ends were trimmed by 3 bases and 0 bases, with 9 bases remaining between them. The CDR3 reads CATSRDRSSNQPQHF. In nucleotides, the CDR3 is TGTGCCACCAGCAGGGATAGGAGTAGCAATCAGCCCCAGCATTTT.

The V gene is TRBV4-3, the J gene TRBJ2-4, with 8 bases identical to TRBD1. The J call may be in error: the DNA end matches TRBJ2-7 better. Germline V gives CDR1 LGHNA, CDR2 YSLEER. The CDR3 runs to 16 residues. The CDR3 protein is CASSQGQGAPTYEQYF. The CDR3 DNA is TGCGCCAGCAGCCAGGGGCAGGGGGCTCCCACCTACGAGCAGTACTTC.

The chain links TRBV18 to TRBJ1-2; possible D gene TRBD1, 5 bases. This CDR3 spans 14 amino acids. Germline CDR1 is KGHSH and CDR2 is LQKENI. V was pared by 2 bases and J by 4 bases, with 11 bases between. The CDR3 DNA sequence: TGTGCCAGCTCACCAACAGGCGATAGCTATGGCTACACCTTC. It is translated as CASSPTGDSYGYTF.

Of note for this clonotype: The junction departs from the called germline gene at one end, perhaps through a read error. The V and J genes are TRBV6-2 or TRBV6-3 and TRBJ2-1; 7 bases are shared with TRBD2. Germline V gene data show CDR1 as MNHEY and CDR2 as SVGEGT. The CDR3 spans 14 residues. The CDR3 nucleotides are TGTGCCGGCAGTTACAGTAGCGGGCACAATGAGCAGTTCTTC. This translates into CAGSYSSGHNEQFF.

This clonotype has only a few counts. The gene calls are TRBV5-1 and TRBJ2-3; D is undetermined. Trimming left V 4 bases short and J 4 bases short, with 10 bases between. The CDR3 totals 13 residues. The V gene's germline CDR1 is SGHRS and CDR2 YFSETQ. CDR3 coding DNA: TGCGCCAGCAGCCCAGCACGGGCAGATACGCAGTATTTT. Translating gives CASSPARADTQYF.